Below, one T cell receptor (beta chain) is given with its context. Profiled with immunoSEQ multiplex PCR; TCRdb holds only in-frame clones, not every one. The profile covers roughly 210,000 clones, with around four fifths appearing a single time and roughly a tenth taken by the ten largest. It was during active infection that Seattle patients were enrolled and then longitudinally followed. These data belong to a study of blood T cell repertoires in COVID-19. The receptor comes from a woman aged 80 or over with COVID-19, enrolled during active disease. Sequenced material: peripheral blood.

The CDR3: CASSQRGTDTQYF. CDR3 coding DNA: TGTGCCAGCAGCCAACGCGGCACAGATACGCAGTATTTT. The chain recombines TRBV3-1 (or the pseudogene TRBV3-2) with TRBJ2-3; D unresolved. V lost 2 bases and J lost 1, with 4 bases in between. Germline CDR1 and CDR2: LGHDT and YNNKEL (reference sequence). CDR3 size: 13 residues.